Presented here are 22 T cell receptor beta chains from one specimen sequenced in a study of response to subunit inactivated influenza vaccine. TCRdb re-derived calls from the RT-PCR reads in MiXCR, one entry per CDR3 protein. This sample has around 570,000 distinct CDR3 sequences, with around 11% found just once. This same sample was also taken into another study, of T cells expressing NK-cell markers. That work contributes: Production of TCR beta cDNA relied on 5'RACE template switching with UMIs.

The source was PBMCs from blood, collected on the day of vaccination. The receptors stem from a man aged 45-65 years who received an inactivated influenza vaccine.

This clonotype has just a few counts. V usage is TRBV5-1 and J usage is TRBJ2-6; 7 nucleotides match TRBD1. The V and J ends lost 3 bases and 3 bases, in that order; junction bases with no gene match: 6. The CDR3 has 16 amino acids. Looked up from germline, CDR1 is SGHRS and CDR2 is YFSETQ. CDR3 amino acids: CASSSTGVGGANVLTF. Here the CDR3 DNA reads TGCGCCAGCAGCTCCACAGGGGTTGGTGGGGCCAACGTCCTGACTTTC.

The gene calls are TRBV11-1 and TRBJ2-5; tentatively, D is TRBD1 or TRBD2 (5 bases each). Looked up from germline, CDR1 is SGHAT and CDR2 is FQDESV (reference sequence). The CDR3 runs 20 residues. V was cut by 2 bases and J by 2 bases, with 27 bases left in between. The CDR3 reads CASSLMQWGDSGIIQETQYF. The CDR3, as DNA: TGTGCCAGCAGCTTAATGCAGTGGGGAGACAGCGGAATAATTCAAGAGACCCAGTACTTC.

The chain carries TRBV10-3 and TRBJ1-2; 9 positions match TRBD1. Trimming at V came to 4 bases and at J to 5 bases, leaving 8 bases not matched to a gene. Germline-derived CDR1 and CDR2 are ENHRY and SYGVKD. This CDR3 contains 15 residues. CDR3 coding DNA: TGTGCCATCAGTGCCCGGGACAGGGCGGAGTATGGCTACACCTTC. It translates to CAISARDRAEYGYTF.

This chain links TRBV23-1 with TRBJ2-7, with 8 bases fitting TRBD1. TRBV23-1 is noted as an ORF with a role that remains uncertain. This CDR3 contains 13 residues. V was pared by 5 bases and J by 5 bases, with 5 bases of the junction left unmatched. CDR3 loop: CASSTGQGDEQYF. CDR3 nucleotide sequence: TGCGCCAGCAGTACCGGACAGGGTGACGAGCAGTACTTC.

This clonotype was observed a handful of times. V is TRBV30 and J is TRBJ2-3; no clear D gene. CDR1 is GTSNPN, CDR2 SVGIG, per germline (reference sequence). Trimming pared 5 bases from V and 4 bases from J, leaving 13 bases between. The CDR3 is 13 amino acids. CDR3 coding DNA: TGTGCCTGGCGTAGGATGATGCCAGATACGCAGTATTTT. This encodes CAWRRMMPDTQYF.

This clonotype was detected only a few times. The genes are TRBV2 and TRBJ2-3; TRBD1 might be the D (6 bases). This CDR3 has 14 residues. CDR1 is SNHLY and CDR2 is FYNNEI in the germline V gene. Trimming removed 3 bases from V and 0 bases from J, with 7 bases in between. The CDR3: CASSDRGSTDTQYF. CDR3 nucleotide sequence: TGTGCCAGCAGTGATAGGGGGAGCACAGATACGCAGTATTTT.

Only a few counts were recorded for this clonotype. The chain employs TRBV14 and TRBJ2-1, with D perhaps assigned TRBD1 or TRBD2 (5 bases each). The CDR3 has 15 amino acids. The ends were cut back, 1 base at V and 5 bases at J, with 12 bases in the middle. Germline values: CDR1 SGHDN, CDR2 FVKESK. The DNA for the CDR3 is TGTGCCAGCAGCCAAGGGGGGTTGGGTGACAATGAGCAGTTCTTC. This encodes CASSQGGLGDNEQFF.

This clonotype was recorded at least ten times. This sequence joins TRBV12-3 or TRBV12-4 and TRBJ2-3; D ambiguous. The CDR3 runs to 13 residues. The V end was cut by 8 bases, the J end by 0 bases, with 9 bases between. The CDR3 reads CASHRSSTDTQYF. CDR3 sequence (DNA): TGTGCCAGCCACCGAAGTAGCACAGATACGCAGTATTTT.

This clonotype occurred many times. The chain links TRBV7-9 to TRBJ1-3; D is uncertain. Germline V CDR1 and CDR2: SEHNR, FQNEAQ (reference sequence). The V gene lost 1 base and the J gene lost 4 bases, with 8 bases spanning the gap. This CDR3 has 14 residues. CDR3 in amino acids: CASSLVSPGNTIYF. The CDR3 DNA is TGTGCCAGCAGCTTAGTATCCCCAGGAAACACCATATATTTT.

This chain connects TRBV29-1 to TRBJ2-7, with 11 bases fitting TRBD1. J lost 0 bases, V lost 7 bases, and 2 bases had no gene match. This CDR3 has 13 amino acids. The germline gives CDR1 SQVTM, CDR2 ANQGSEA. The CDR3 reads CSGGTGGSYEQYF. CDR3 coding DNA: TGCAGCGGGGGGACAGGGGGCTCCTACGAGCAGTACTTC.

The chain couples TRBV4-2 to TRBJ2-4; D unclear. CDR3 length equals 19 residues. V was shortened by 1 base and J by 0 bases, with 19 bases between the two germline ends. CDR1 is LGHNA and CDR2 is YNFKEQ in the germline V gene. The CDR3 DNA sequence: TGTGCCAGCAGCCAAGTCCCAGGTTCATACGTCTTAGCCAAAAACATTCAGTACTTC. This encodes CASSQVPGSYVLAKNIQYF.

The V and J genes are TRBV27 and TRBJ2-1; D could derive from TRBD1 or TRBD2 (5 bases each). The length of the CDR3 is 16 residues. V dropped 6 bases and J dropped 7 bases, with 22 bases sitting between them. Per the germline V gene, CDR1 is MNHEY and CDR2 is SMNVEV (reference sequence). CDR3 nucleotide sequence: TGTGCCAGCAGCCAATCGAGTACGCCGAGGGGAAATGAGCAGTTCTTC. Protein product: CASSQSSTPRGNEQFF.

There are a few counts of this clonotype. V and J are TRBV20-1 and TRBJ1-6; a possible D gene is TRBD1 (6 bases). Per germline, CDR1 DFQATT and CDR2 SNEGSKA (reference sequence). The CDR3 covers 14 residues. V lost 3 bases to trimming and J lost 7 bases, with 13 bases between them. CDR3 region: CSASPTGLNSPLHF. CDR3 DNA: TGCAGTGCTAGCCCGACAGGCTTAAATTCACCCCTCCACTTT.

This clonotype has a handful of counts. The chain combines TRBV21-1 with TRBJ2-1; the table's TRBD1 call for D was not verified on the DNA. TRBV21-1 is tagged as a pseudogene. This CDR3 region has 18 residues. The CDR3 sequence: CARNRERSGSRFDNEQFF. DNA of the CDR3: TGTGCCAGAAACAGGGAGAGGTCGGGTAGCAGATTCGACAATGAGCAGTTCTTC.

This clonotype has just a few counts. The V gene is TRBV12-3 or TRBV12-4, the J gene TRBJ2-3; 9 bases fit TRBD2. V shed 9 bases, J shed 5 bases, and the junction held 12 bases outside the gene matches. The CDR3 extends over 15 amino acids. The CDR3 sequence is CASRLRGGSGDTQYF. The CDR3 coding sequence is TGTGCCAGTCGGTTGCGGGGGGGAAGTGGAGATACGCAGTATTTT.

This clonotype came up a few times. The chain couples TRBV5-1 to TRBJ1-6, with D perhaps TRBD1 (5 bases). The CDR3 is 17 residues long. Germline-derived CDR1 and CDR2 are SGHRS and YFSETQ. The V gene lost 3 bases and the J gene lost 1 base, with 14 bases spanning the gap. CDR3 coding DNA: TGCGCCAGCAGCTCCGCAGGGCAGGGATCCTATAATTCACCCCTCCACTTT. It encodes CASSSAGQGSYNSPLHF. Full variable domain (rest looked up from reference TRBV5-1 and TRBJ1-6): KAGVTQTPRYLIKTRGQQVTLSCSPISGHRSVSWYQQTPGQGLQFLFEYFSETQRNKGNFPGRFSGRQFSNSRSEMNVSTLELGDSALYLCASSSAGQGSYNSPLHFGNGTRLTVT.

The chain uses TRBV7-8 and TRBJ1-2; 10 nucleotides match TRBD1. The CDR3 extends over 16 amino acids. V trimming: 1 base; J trimming: 7 bases; junction bases outside the gene matches: 9. In germline, CDR1 is SGHVS, CDR2 FQNEAQ. CDR3 loop: CASSLDRDRGLGGYTF. DNA of the CDR3: TGTGCCAGCAGCTTAGATCGGGACAGGGGCTTGGGTGGCTACACCTTC.

The genes are TRBV18 and TRBJ2-7; 7 positions match TRBD1. The V gene end was trimmed by 3 bases and the J gene end by 3 bases; junction bases not matched to a gene: 5. This CDR3 region has 14 residues. Germline CDR1 reads KGHSH; CDR2 reads LQKENI. The CDR3: CASSPRDSYYEQYF. DNA of the CDR3: TGTGCCAGCTCACCCCGGGACAGCTACTACGAGCAGTACTTC.

This clonotype has just a few counts. The rearrangement links TRBV5-1 to TRBJ1-1; TRBD1 agrees at 12 bases. The CDR3 extends over 15 amino acids. CDR1 is SGHRS and CDR2 is YFSETQ in the germline V gene. V shed 7 bases and J 5 bases; nucleotides not matched to a gene: 9. The CDR3, as DNA: TGCGCCAGCGGTTGGGGACAGGGGGCGCAGACTGAAGCTTTCTTT. This encodes CASGWGQGAQTEAFF. Together with reference TRBV5-1 and TRBJ1-1, the CDR3 gives the full variable domain: KAGVTQTPRYLIKTRGQQVTLSCSPISGHRSVSWYQQTPGQGLQFLFEYFSETQRNKGNFPGRFSGRQFSNSRSEMNVSTLELGDSALYLCASGWGQGAQTEAFFGQGTRLTVV.

This clonotype was counted only a few times. This chain uses TRBV12-3 or TRBV12-4 with TRBJ2-5, with D perhaps TRBD1 (5 bases). The V end lost 6 bases, the J end lost 1 base, and 21 bases lay between the germline ends. The CDR3 runs to 17 residues. As DNA, the CDR3 is TGTGCCAGCAGCGTAGTGCTGACGAAGGGGCTCCAAGAGACCCAGTACTTC. It encodes CASSVVLTKGLQETQYF.

The chain uses TRBV2 and TRBJ2-7; no definite D call. Looked up from germline, CDR1 is SNHLY and CDR2 is FYNNEI. With 7 bases removed from V and 6 bases from J, the gap between germline ends came to 19 bases. CDR3 length: 14 amino acids. This chain's CDR3 is CASTGPSVYTEQYF. Here the CDR3 DNA reads TGTGCCAGCACCGGGCCCTCGGTATATACCGAGCAGTACTTC.

This clonotype was detected ten times or more. The chain has TRBV5-6 and TRBJ1-5; D call uncertain. Trimming took 0 bases from V and 3 from J, leaving 7 bases between them. CDR3 size: 14 residues. Germline V lookup: CDR1 SGHDT, CDR2 YYEEEE. The CDR3 DNA is TGTGCCAGCAGCTTGGCCGGCTTCAATCAGCCCCAGCATTTT. Amino acid sequence: CASSLAGFNQPQHF.